A single T cell receptor beta chain is shown here with its context. With a J-beta primer mix and a sample-barcoded 5' primer, a second PCR ran about 6 to 11 cycles. Using its own MiXCR run on the 5' RACE reads, TCRdb lists one record per CDR3 protein. The sample shows roughly 930,000 distinct CDR3 sequences, roughly 43% of them seen only once. The CDR3 consists of 16 residues. CDR1 is SGHAT and CDR2 is FQNNGV in the germline V gene. The ends were cut back, 5 bases at V and 4 bases at J, with 18 bases in the middle. This specimen comes from a study of blood T cells in healthy people across ages. The chain employs TRBV11-2 and TRBJ2-1; weak D call: TRBD2 (6 bases). The origin of this receptor is a man between 25 and 39 years old in good health. The sample comprised blood. CDR3 sequence: CASSPIASVGYNEQFF. In nucleotides, the CDR3 is TGTGCCAGCAGCCCTATCGCTAGCGTCGGATACAATGAGCAGTTCTTC.